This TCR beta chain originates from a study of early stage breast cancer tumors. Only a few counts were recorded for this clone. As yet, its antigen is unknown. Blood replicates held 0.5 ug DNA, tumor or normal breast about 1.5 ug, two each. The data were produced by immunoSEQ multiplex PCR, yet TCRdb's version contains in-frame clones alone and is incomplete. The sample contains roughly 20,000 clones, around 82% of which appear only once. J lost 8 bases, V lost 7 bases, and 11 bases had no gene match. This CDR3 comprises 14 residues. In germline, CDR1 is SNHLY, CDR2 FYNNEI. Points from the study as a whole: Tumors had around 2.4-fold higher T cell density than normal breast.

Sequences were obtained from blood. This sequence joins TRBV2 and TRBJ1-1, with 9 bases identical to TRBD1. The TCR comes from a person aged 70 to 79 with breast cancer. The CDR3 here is CASTSEQGAREAFF. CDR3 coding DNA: TGTGCCAGCACATCTGAACAGGGGGCGAGGGAAGCTTTCTTT.